Detailed here is one TCR beta chain. This receptor's antigen is unknown. No base-level quality is on record; no much larger clone is a single base apart. The sample belongs to a study of CD8 T cells in Susac syndrome (dated by TCRdb to the late 2010s). About the study as a whole: Repertoire sequencing was used to test whether CD8+ T cell activation and differentiation in Susac syndrome was antigen driven. CD8+ T cell repertoire clonality was compared between more than 9 healthy donors, approximately 14 Susac syndrome patients and around 15 multiple sclerosis patients.

Peripheral blood CD8+ and CD4+ T cells from healthy donors, Susac syndrome patients and multiple sclerosis patients were profiled using high-throughput TCR beta sequencing. Treatment-naive patients with stable or active relapsing-remitting disease fulfilling revised McDonald criteria were used as multiple sclerosis controls. Bulk CD8+ and CD4+ T cells were purified by magnetic negative isolation, while CD8+ TEMRA cells were enriched using FACS. Blood was drawn into EDTA tubes, processed within 24 hours, and PBMCs were isolated by density gradient centrifugation. PBMCs destined for TCR sequencing were cryopreserved in liquid nitrogen and later thawed in a 37 °C water bath. The sorted or isolated CD4+, CD8+ and CD8+ TEMRA cells reached a purity of at least 90%. RNA was extracted using the RNeasy kit, and about 0.45 to 1 ug of the RNA was reverse transcribed with random hexamers. The immunoSEQ multiplex PCR assay, covering 54 Vbeta and 13 Jbeta segments, was used to amplify TCR beta CDR3 regions. PCR amplification bias was corrected by using a synthetic template baseline for primer optimization and computational correction. As for the original processing: Only productive sequences were kept, with reads annotated to V, D and J genes according to IMGT and analyzed in immunoSEQ Analyzer. Clonality was calculated as one minus the Shannon entropy normalized by log2 of the number of productive unique sequences. Public and private clones were assessed among the 100 most prevalent clones of each patient and control. Susac-specific clones were defined as absent from healthy and MS cohorts, 800 to 1,200 published viral clones and other ImmuneACCESS disease sequences. TCRdb itself trimmed the public reads at Q25 with fastp, ran MiXCR and retained productive beta chains. Rows with a matching CDR3 protein are joined into one entry that keeps the most common DNA and genes. TCRdb, not the original authors, processed these V and J calls. The sample table lists about 60,000 distinct CDR3 sequences, about 94% of them with a count of one. The top ten clonotypes cover 0.5% to 0.6% of the sample.

Results and caveats for the whole study, not just this receptor: The number of individuals in the TCR sequencing and HLA analysis was recognized as being relatively small.

This receptor was taken from a human donor with multiple sclerosis. The sample taken for sequencing was CD8+ T cells from PBMCs.

The nucleotide sequence is given as TGCGCCAGCAGCCAAGGTACAGGGGGGGACGAGCAGTACTTC. It translates to CASSQGTGGDEQYF. The rearrangement joined TRBV4-3 to TRBJ2-7; 8 matching bases give a weak D call of TRBD1. Sequences LGHNA (CDR1) and YSLEER (CDR2) are obtained from the germline V gene. The CDR3, from cysteine to phenylalanine, totals 14 residues. This entry keeps only the CDR3 DNA: 42 bases, framed from base 1. Between the V and J ends, shortened by 1 base and 5 bases respectively, the junction contains 12 bases.